In its sample, the clone carrying this TCR beta chain was seen many times. The antigen is not known. The V segment lost 4 bases and the J segment 5 bases; nucleotides outside the gene matches: 5. CDR1 is DFQATT and CDR2 is SNEGSKA in the germline V gene (reference sequence). The length of the CDR3 is 13 residues. Using its own MiXCR run on the RACE reads, TCRdb lists one record per CDR3 protein. The table lists approximately 350,000 distinct CDR3 sequences, roughly 6.9% of them singletons. The sample is drawn from a study of human T cells and chemical hapten exposure. Overall study: Sensitization used 2% DPC on 2 cm by 2 cm upper inner arm skin.

Time point meaning: patch test 1, 2 weeks after DPC sensitization. Noted treatment: therapeutic diphenylcyclopropenone sensitization with weekly scalp DPC. Study-wide points: Unchanged with DPC sensitization were TCRs above 1 in 1000 frequency. Alopecia in all donors means immunity may differ from healthy individuals. The study found expanded TCRs formed significantly more large CDR3 similarity clusters than controls.

This sequence was found in a woman aged 18-29 years with alopecia areata. Some clones in this sample may be carry-over from other donors' samples. The rearrangement uses TRBV20-1 and TRBJ2-1; 7 positions match TRBD1. The input for sequencing was whole blood, taken in connection with sensitization to the hapten diphenylcyclopropenone (DPC). The CDR3 here is CSANGQADNEQFF. The CDR3 bases are TGCAGTGCTAACGGACAGGCTGACAATGAGCAGTTCTTC.